Detailed here is one T cell receptor beta chain. Its cognate antigen is unknown. Per the germline V gene, CDR1 is WSHSY and CDR2 is SAAADI. This CDR3 has 15 amino acids. The PCR made use of 60 Vbeta and 13 Jbeta primers. Assay used: immunoSEQ multiplex PCR; TCRdb lists only in-frame clones, some missing. The sample includes 110,000 to 150,000 clones, more than 75% of them seen just once. The sample belongs to a study of cytomegalovirus exposure and HLA in healthy donors. Findings of the study overall: According to the study, about 180 TCR beta chains were cytomegalovirus-associated. A previous analysis found most TCR beta V segments productive roughly 87% or roughly 30% of the time. The authors excluded some V segments, including TRBV6-2 and TRBV6-3, as indistinguishable.

This receptor was taken from a woman aged 18-29 years in good health and CMV-seropositive. What was sequenced was PBMCs. The V call is TRBV10-2, the J call TRBJ2-5; the match to TRBD1 covers 10 bases. The end of the DNA aligns better with TRBJ2-7, so the J call may be wrong. The CDR3 region is CASRAGTGVAYEQYF. The CDR3 region has the DNA TGCGCCAGCAGGGCCGGGACAGGGGTAGCCTACGAGCAGTACTTC.